This T cell receptor beta chain was found in a study of Tregs in tolerant kidney transplant recipients. Method: immunoSEQ multiplex PCR; TCRdb's copy keeps in-frame clones and lacks some. Among 240,000 or so clones listed, about 80% were seen once. Thawed PBMCs were FACS-sorted into unstimulated CD4+CD25+CD127- regulatory T cells, CD4+CD25- non-regulatory cells, CD4 and CD8 cells. The sequenced material came from CD4+ T cells from blood. This TCR was recovered from a human donor in good health.

The CDR3: CASSYAGGYQETQYF. DNA of the CDR3: TGTGCCAGCAGTTACGCGGGGGGGTACCAAGAGACCCAGTACTTC. V usage is TRBV6-6 and J usage is TRBJ2-5, with TRBD2 matching 9 bases. Germline CDR1 is MNHNY and CDR2 is SVGAGI (reference sequence). CDR3 length: 15 amino acids. V was pared by 2 bases and J by 0 bases, with 1 base of the junction left unmatched.